The table lists the clone carrying this T cell receptor (beta chain) with a few counts. This sample is drawn from a study of patients and donors after allogeneic stem cell transplantation. MiXCR was run by TCRdb on the RT-PCR reads, yielding one entry per CDR3 protein. The profile shows some 87,000 distinct CDR3 sequences, about 48% of them singletons. Trimming left V 6 bases short and J 8 bases short, with 19 bases between. The CDR3 length is 14 residues. Germline loops: CDR1 MDHEN, CDR2 SYDVKM. Sequenced: blood, either unsorted or a sorted T cell fraction (not recorded which). This sequence originates from a human donor who was either an allogeneic HSCT recipient or a stem cell or donor lymphocyte infusion donor (not recorded which). It is not recorded whose cells these are; they may come from a transplant donor. The gene calls are TRBV28 and TRBJ1-1; TRBD1 might be the D (5 bases). For the CDR3, the DNA is TGTGCCAGCAGAGGGGCAGGGTGGACTGGGGAAGCTTTCTTT. It specifies CASRGAGWTGEAFF.